These 23 T cell receptor beta chains came from one sample sequenced in a study of T-cell reconstitution after alpha-beta-depleted transplantation in children (TCRdb year 2016). The library was built by means of PCR. Sequencing relied on an Illumina HiSeq 2500. TCR library preparation used molecular barcoding, with unique molecular identifiers applied to normalize quantification of the TCRbeta repertoire. TCRdb ran its own pipeline on the public reads, namely fastp trimming at Q25 and MiXCR clone calling, and kept in-frame beta chains. Rows with one shared CDR3 protein collapse into an entry with the most common genes and DNA. A total of more than 400,000 distinct CDR3 sequences appear in this sample, about an eighth of them only once. Of the sample, approximately 14% is held by the ten largest clones. The treatment or condition label of this sample denotes: allogeneic hematopoietic cell transplantation with graft depleted of TCRalphabeta T cells and CD19 B cells.

Specimen: PBMCs, mostly from graft donor cells, collected 180 days after TCRalphabeta/CD19-depleted stem cell transplant. The receptors shown here come from a female patient between 2 and 15 years old who had a stem cell transplant for aplastic anemia, so the T cells may come from the graft donor.

V usage is TRBV7-2 and J usage is TRBJ2-3, with 7 bases identical to TRBD2. Germline V gives CDR1 SGHTA, CDR2 FQGNSA. V was pared by 11 bases and J by 3 bases, with 8 bases of the junction left unmatched. The CDR3 is 13 residues long. The CDR3 coding sequence is TGTGCCTCGATAAGCGGGATTACAGATACGCAGTATTTT. Protein product: CASISGITDTQYF.

The J gene is TRBJ2-1, the V gene TRBV25-1; 8 positions match TRBD2. Germline values: CDR1 MGHDK, CDR2 SYGVNS. The CDR3 sequence is 15 residues long. V shed 4 bases and J 4 bases; nucleotides not matched to a gene: 6. The CDR3 loop is CASSGRTSWYNEQFF. The CDR3 coding sequence is TGTGCCAGCAGTGGAAGGACTAGCTGGTACAATGAGCAGTTCTTC.

CDR3 nucleotide sequence: TGCGCCAGCAGCCGTCGCCCTCCGACAGGGGCCCCAGATACGCAGTATTTT. As protein: CASSRRPPTGAPDTQYF. The rearrangement links TRBV5-1 to TRBJ2-3, with 8 bases aligning to TRBD1. This CDR3 region has 17 residues. CDR1 SGHRS and CDR2 YFSETQ come from the germline V gene. J gave up 4 bases and V 4 bases, and 14 bases lay outside the gene matches.

This clonotype was recorded a few times. The chain recombines TRBV5-5 with TRBJ2-7; D gene unclear. Germline CDR1 SGHKS, CDR2 YYEKEE (reference sequence). There are 13 residues in the CDR3. V was trimmed by 0 bases and J by 7 bases, leaving 11 bases between them. The CDR3 reads CASSLDRFGEQYV. The CDR3 region has the DNA TGTGCCAGCAGCTTGGATAGGTTTGGGGAGCAGTACGTC.

This clonotype was recorded at least ten times. The gene calls are TRBV18 and TRBJ2-7, with TRBD1 as a possible D gene (6 bases). This CDR3 spans 15 amino acids. V gave up 2 bases and J gave up 6 bases, with 17 bases separating them. The germline CDR1 and CDR2 sequences are KGHSH and LQKENI. This CDR3 reads CASSPSRDTAGEQYF. CDR3 DNA sequence: TGTGCCAGCTCACCAAGTCGGGACACGGCAGGCGAGCAGTACTTC.

This clonotype came up many times. This chain links TRBV29-1 with TRBJ2-1; tentatively, D is TRBD2 (6 bases). The length of the CDR3 is 13 residues. The ends were cut back, 0 bases at V and 7 bases at J, with 10 bases in the middle. Germline V lookup: CDR1 SQVTM, CDR2 ANQGSEA. The CDR3 loop reads CSVEDGRGNEQFF. The CDR3 region has the DNA TGCAGCGTTGAAGACGGGAGAGGAAATGAGCAGTTCTTC.

This clonotype was counted a few times. This chain connects TRBV10-3 to TRBJ2-7; 7 nucleotides align to TRBD1. CDR1 is ENHRY, CDR2 SYGVKD, per germline. There are 15 residues in the CDR3. V lost 4 bases and J lost 0; bases outside the gene matches: 6. The CDR3 region is CAISVGQFFSYEQYF. The CDR3 nucleotides read TGTGCCATCAGTGTGGGACAGTTTTTCTCCTACGAGCAGTACTTC.

In its sample, this clonotype was seen a few times. The chain uses TRBV29-1 and TRBJ1-1; tentative D call: TRBD1 (5 bases). The V end lost 7 bases, the J end lost 11 bases, and 14 bases lay between the germline ends. CDR1 SQVTM and CDR2 ANQGSEA come from the germline V gene. The CDR3 extends over 10 amino acids. CDR3 DNA: TGCAGCGGAGGGACTCTAAGGGCTTTCTTT. Its protein product is CSGGTLRAFF.

Written as DNA, the CDR3 is TGTGCCAGCACTACAGACAGGGGGCTTCAGCCCCAGCATTTT. Translated: CASTTDRGLQPQHF. The chain is built from TRBV12-3 or TRBV12-4 and TRBJ1-5; 10 positions match TRBD1. Trimming took 7 bases from V and 6 from J; bases not matched to a gene: 6. The CDR3 extends over 14 amino acids.

This clonotype came up a few times. The chain links TRBV29-1 to TRBJ2-7; no firm D call. From germline, CDR1 is SQVTM and CDR2 ANQGSEA. Trimming left V 2 bases short and J 2 bases short, with 16 bases between. The CDR3 length is 15 residues. For the CDR3, the DNA is TGCAGCGTTGAACATGACACAGTCGGCCCCTACGAGCAGTACTTC. Its translation: CSVEHDTVGPYEQYF.

The chain links TRBV12-5 to TRBJ2-3; 7 bases map to TRBD2. The ends lost 4 bases at V and 0 bases at J; junction bases unmatched: 10. The CDR3 runs to 17 residues. Germline values: CDR1 LGHNT, CDR2 FRNRAP. For the CDR3, the DNA is TGTGCTAGTGGTTCGCCCCCAGGGCGGGAGAGCACAGATACGCAGTATTTT. Residues: CASGSPPGRESTDTQYF. Full variable domain (remainder filled in from reference TRBV12-5 and TRBJ2-3): DARVTQTPRHKVTEMGQEVTMRCQPILGHNTVFWYRQTMMQGLELLAYFRNRAPLDDSGMPKDRFSAEMPDATLATLKIQPSEPRDSAVYFCASGSPPGRESTDTQYFGPGTRLTVL.

The chain links TRBV21-1 to TRBJ2-7. TRBV21-1 has pseudogene status. CDR3 size: 16 residues. In DNA, the CDR3 is TGTGCCAGCAGCAAAAACGAAAGGGAAAGCACCTACGAGCAGTACGTC. This encodes CASSKNERESTYEQYV.

In its sample, this clonotype was seen a few times. The chain combines TRBV19 with TRBJ1-1; D is unresolved. V was trimmed by 1 base and J by 5 bases, leaving 8 bases between them. CDR1 is LNHDA, CDR2 SQIVND, per germline (reference sequence). This CDR3 has 13 residues. This CDR3 is CASSIAERTEAFF. The CDR3, as DNA: TGTGCCAGTAGTATAGCGGAGAGGACTGAAGCTTTCTTT.

The chain employs TRBV28 and TRBJ2-4; D gene ambiguous. The CDR3 extends over 13 amino acids. The ends were cut back, 2 bases at V and 8 bases at J, with 10 bases in the middle. The germline V gene encodes CDR1 MDHEN and CDR2 SYDVKM. As DNA, the CDR3 is TGTGCCAGCAGTTTAGCCTTACGGGACATTCAGTACTTC. It translates to CASSLALRDIQYF. Full variable domain (remainder filled in from reference TRBV28 and TRBJ2-4): DVKVTQSSRYLVKRTGEKVFLECVQDMDHENMFWYRQDPGLGLRLIYFSYDVKMKEKGDIPEGYSVSREKKERFSLILESASTNQTSMYLCASSLALRDIQYFGAGTRLSVL.

The rearrangement joins TRBV19 to TRBJ2-1; no clear D gene. The length of the CDR3 is 13 residues. V shed 4 bases and J shed 5 bases, with 9 bases lying between them. Germline loops: CDR1 LNHDA, CDR2 SQIVND (reference sequence). CDR3 in amino acids: CASSNWQDNEQFF. DNA for the CDR3: TGTGCCAGTAGTAATTGGCAGGACAATGAGCAGTTCTTC. The variable domain in full, with the rest retrieved from reference TRBV19 and TRBJ2-1, is DGGITQSPKYLFRKEGQNVTLSCEQNLNHDAMYWYRQDPGQGLRLIYYSQIVNDFQKGDIAEGYSVSREKKESFPLTVTSAQKNPTAFYLCASSNWQDNEQFFGPGTRLTVL.

The genes are TRBV28 and TRBJ2-7; D remains unclear. Germline-derived CDR1 and CDR2 are MDHEN and SYDVKM. V was cut by 5 bases and J by 7 bases, with 15 bases left in between. The CDR3 consists of 13 residues. The CDR3 DNA reads as TGTGCCAGCAGTACCCTAGGTAGTCGGGAGCAGTACTTC. Translating it yields CASSTLGSREQYF.

Only a few counts were recorded for this clonotype. The J gene is TRBJ1-3, the V gene TRBV20-1, with D hard to call. The CDR3 loop spans 13 amino acids. CDR1 is DFQATT, CDR2 SNEGSKA, per germline (reference sequence). V lost 6 bases and J 2 bases, leaving 11 bases between the germline ends. The CDR3 DNA reads TGCAGTGCCAGCGGAGCCCCTGGAAACACCATATATTTT. It yields the protein CSASGAPGNTIYF.

The genes are TRBV7-8 and TRBJ2-1; 8 bases agree with TRBD2. J gave up 7 bases and V 4 bases, and 18 bases lay outside the gene matches. Germline V CDR1 and CDR2: SGHVS, FQNEAQ. This CDR3 spans 18 amino acids. The CDR3 loop reads CASSSGPPLTGGLNEQFF. The CDR3 DNA reads TGTGCCAGCAGCTCGGGCCCTCCCCTTACGGGAGGGTTGAATGAGCAGTTCTTC.

This clonotype was detected only a few times. The chain employs TRBV6-1 and TRBJ1-1; unclear D gene. The germline V gene encodes CDR1 MNHNS and CDR2 SASEGT. The CDR3 is made up of 14 amino acids. V was pared by 5 bases and J by 0 bases, with 10 bases between. CDR3 sequence (DNA): TGTGCCAGCAGTCCTACCCGGATGAACACTGAAGCTTTCTTT. It encodes CASSPTRMNTEAFF.

V and J are TRBV28 and TRBJ1-5; the D is unclear. This CDR3 is 13 amino acids long. V lost 4 bases and J lost 5, with 9 bases in between. Germline V CDR1 and CDR2: MDHEN, SYDVKM. The CDR3 sequence: CASSSPLYQPQHF. The CDR3 DNA sequence: TGTGCCAGCAGTTCCCCCCTTTATCAGCCCCAGCATTTT.

This clonotype was found once. V gene TRBV19 combines with J gene TRBJ1-2; D might be TRBD1 (6 bases). CDR1 is LNHDA, CDR2 SQIVND, per germline (reference sequence). The CDR3 is made up of 14 amino acids. Trimming stripped 7 bases from V and 5 bases from J, with 17 bases between. The CDR3 reads CASTPTDRIYGYTF. As DNA, the CDR3 is TGTGCCAGTACGCCTACGGACAGAATTTATGGCTACACCTTC.

In this sample, this clonotype turned up a few times. V and J are TRBV29-1 and TRBJ2-3; 12 bases fit TRBD2. The CDR3 is 15 amino acids. V trimming: 1 base; J trimming: 3 bases; junction bases outside the gene matches: 2. Germline assignment: CDR1 SQVTM and CDR2 ANQGSEA. The CDR3 spells CSVEVTSGRTDTQYF. The CDR3 region has the DNA TGCAGCGTTGAAGTTACTAGCGGGAGGACAGATACGCAGTATTTT.

J is TRBJ1-1 and V is TRBV4-3, with D uncertain. This CDR3 region has 14 residues. V was shortened by 4 bases and J by 6 bases, with 15 bases between the two germline ends. Germline CDR1 LGHNA, CDR2 YSLEER. The CDR3 sequence is CASSPGLRLPEAFF. CDR3 DNA sequence: TGCGCCAGCAGCCCAGGTTTGAGGTTGCCTGAAGCTTTCTTT.